This entry lists 19 T cell receptor beta chains sequenced from one sample in a study of spatial heterogeneity in lung cancer. Time point here: sample taken at primary tumor resection. Tumor, nontumor lung or frozen PBMC supplied whole RNA that was sequenced unsorted. TCRdb redid the calling of the 5' RACE reads with MiXCR, one entry per CDR3 protein. The sample consists of 90,000 to 95,000 distinct CDR3 sequences, roughly 12% of them appearing once. The source material was PBMCs, sampled at surgery. The receptor set was obtained from a male donor with early-stage non-small cell lung cancer.

This clonotype was seen ten or more times. The chain carries TRBV6-6 and TRBJ2-7; 9 bases are shared with TRBD2. V shed 7 bases, J shed 0 bases, and the junction held 13 bases outside the gene matches. Germline V CDR1 and CDR2: MNHNY, SVGAGI (reference sequence). CDR3 length equals 17 residues. The CDR3 loop reads CASTQTRSGGFSYEQYF. The CDR3 DNA reads TGTGCCAGCACTCAAACCCGTAGCGGGGGCTTCTCCTACGAGCAGTACTTC.

The gene calls are TRBV6-5 and TRBJ2-2, with TRBD2 identical over 8 bases. Trimming cost V 0 bases and J 7 bases; bases outside gene matches: 4. CDR3 length: 15 amino acids. Looked up from germline, CDR1 is MNHEY and CDR2 is SVGAGI. CDR3 sequence: CASSYSAGGFGELFF. CDR3 in DNA: TGTGCCAGCAGTTACTCGGCGGGGGGCTTCGGGGAGCTGTTTTTT.

The genes are TRBV12-3 or TRBV12-4 and TRBJ1-3; D is undetermined. Trimming pared 2 bases from V and 0 bases from J, leaving 5 bases between. This CDR3 is 14 amino acids long. The CDR3 nucleotides are TGTGCCAGCAGTTTAACGGCCTCTGGAAACACCATATATTTT. This translates into CASSLTASGNTIYF.

The V gene is TRBV5-1, the J gene TRBJ2-3; D is uncertain. The V end was cut by 6 bases, the J end by 10 bases, with 9 bases between. CDR1 and CDR2 from the germline V gene are SGHRS and YFSETQ. CDR3 length equals 10 residues. As DNA, the CDR3 is TGCGCCAGCACGATTATTTCGCAGTATTTT. Its protein is CASTIISQYF.

V and J are TRBV11-3 and TRBJ1-5, with 7 nucleotides matching TRBD1. The CDR3 length is 16 residues. Germline V gene lookup returns CDR1 SGHNT and CDR2 YENEEA. J gave up 9 bases and V 2 bases, and 13 bases lay outside the gene matches. The CDR3 coding sequence is TGTGCCAGCAGCTTACGAAGGGGGCTCCTTTTTCGGCCCCAGCATTTT. It translates to CASSLRRGLLFRPQHF.

The rearrangement links TRBV6-5 to TRBJ2-7, with 7 nucleotides matching TRBD1. The junction had 6 bases not matched to a gene; V was cut back by 2 bases and J by 2 bases. The CDR3 is made up of 15 amino acids. Germline lookup yields CDR1 MNHEY and CDR2 SVGAGI. The CDR3 sequence: CASSYGTDTTYEQYF. Here the CDR3 DNA reads TGTGCCAGCAGTTACGGGACAGATACTACCTACGAGCAGTACTTC.

This clonotype has just a few counts. This rearrangement joins TRBV18 to TRBJ2-5; a possible D gene is TRBD2 (6 bases). CDR1 and CDR2 from the germline V gene are KGHSH and LQKENI. The ends were cut back, 5 bases at V and 1 base at J, with 11 bases in the middle. The CDR3 loop spans 14 amino acids. DNA for the CDR3: TGTGCCAGCTCATCCGGGGGTTCCCAAGAGACCCAGTACTTC. It is translated as CASSSGGSQETQYF.

The V call is TRBV29-1, the J call TRBJ2-7; 9 nucleotides line up with TRBD1. The V segment lost 5 bases and the J segment 6 bases; nucleotides outside the gene matches: 2. This CDR3 is built from 11 residues. Per the germline V gene, CDR1 is SQVTM and CDR2 is ANQGSEA. The CDR3 coding sequence is TGCAGCGTTCGACAGGGGGGCGAGCAGTACTTC. Its translation is CSVRQGGEQYF.

This clonotype was detected a few times. The chain employs TRBV19 and TRBJ2-5, with D perhaps TRBD2 (6 bases). Germline loops: CDR1 LNHDA, CDR2 SQIVND (reference sequence). The CDR3 length is 13 residues. Trimming took off 5 bases at V and 2 bases at J, with 9 bases between the two ends. The CDR3, as DNA: TGTGCCAGTAGTGGGGGGAGACAAGAGACCCAGTACTTC. Its protein is CASSGGRQETQYF. Variable domain in full (rest from reference TRBV19 and TRBJ2-5): DGGITQSPKYLFRKEGQNVTLSCEQNLNHDAMYWYRQDPGQGLRLIYYSQIVNDFQKGDIAEGYSVSREKKESFPLTVTSAQKNPTAFYLCASSGGRQETQYFGPGTRLLVL.

The chain combines TRBV28 with TRBJ2-2; no clear D. There are 13 residues in the CDR3. Germline V gene lookup returns CDR1 MDHEN and CDR2 SYDVKM. With 5 bases removed from V and 5 bases from J, the gap between germline ends came to 9 bases. CDR3 DNA: TGTGCCAGCAGTCCCCCCCAAACCGGGGAGCTGTTTTTT. Translating gives CASSPPQTGELFF.

This clonotype was counted at least ten times. The chain couples TRBV6-5 to TRBJ2-1; TRBD1 is a possible D gene (6 bases). Germline V gene sequence: CDR1 MNHEY, CDR2 SVGAGI. V lost 5 bases and J 9 bases, leaving 20 bases between the germline ends. The CDR3 runs to 15 residues. The CDR3 DNA follows: TGTGCCAGCAGTCAGTGGGACACCCCTATGCGTGAGCAGTTCTTC. It specifies CASSQWDTPMREQFF.

This clonotype was recorded at least ten times. The rearrangement uses TRBV28 and TRBJ2-1; D not resolved. Trimming pared 7 bases from V and 8 bases from J, leaving 18 bases between. The CDR3 has 14 amino acids. In germline, CDR1 is MDHEN, CDR2 SYDVKM. CDR3 sequence: CASIDTVPWDEQFF. The CDR3 region has the DNA TGTGCCAGCATAGATACAGTTCCATGGGATGAGCAGTTCTTC.

The chain combines TRBV4-3 with TRBJ2-5, with a possible D match to TRBD1 (5 bases). The CDR3 spans 15 residues. V dropped 1 base and J dropped 10 bases, with 19 bases sitting between them. Germline V CDR1 and CDR2: LGHNA, YSLEER. CDR3 sequence reads: CASSQVAPPNRGQYF. The CDR3 coding sequence is TGCGCCAGCAGCCAAGTTGCCCCCCCCAATAGGGGCCAGTACTTC.

The V and J genes are TRBV7-2 and TRBJ1-2; no firm D call. The CDR3 totals 19 residues. In germline, CDR1 is SGHTA, CDR2 FQGNSA. V was trimmed by 4 bases and J by 5 bases, leaving 29 bases between them. Written as DNA, the CDR3 is TGTGCCAGCAGCTCCCCGAGACTGGGAGTCAGCGACCAGAAATATGGCTACACCTTC. It codes for CASSSPRLGVSDQKYGYTF.

Many counts were recorded for this clonotype. J is TRBJ2-2 and V is TRBV6-5; D gene unclear. V gave up 2 bases and J gave up 4 bases, with 2 bases separating them. Germline values: CDR1 MNHEY, CDR2 SVGAGI. This CDR3 has 12 amino acids. The DNA of the CDR3 is TGTGCCAGCAGTTACCCCACCGGGGAGCTGTTTTTT. This translates into CASSYPTGELFF.

Only a few counts were recorded for this clonotype. This chain links TRBV14 with TRBJ2-4; TRBD1 agrees at 7 bases. Germline V gene data show CDR1 as SGHDN and CDR2 as FVKESK. V lost 4 bases, J lost 0 bases, and 3 bases stayed unmatched. The CDR3 runs 15 residues. The CDR3 loop reads CASSPTGLAKNIQYF. In nucleotides, the CDR3 is TGTGCCAGCAGCCCGACAGGGCTAGCCAAAAACATTCAGTACTTC.

The chain combines TRBV13 with TRBJ2-1; 7 bases align to TRBD2. The CDR3 contains 16 residues. Germline-derived CDR1 and CDR2 are PRHDT and FYEKMQ (reference sequence). V was clipped by 5 bases and J by 7 bases; unmatched bases: 14. The CDR3 region is CASSPIRLAEWNEQFF. CDR3 bases: TGTGCCAGCAGCCCAATCAGACTAGCAGAGTGGAATGAGCAGTTCTTC.

In the case of this clonotype: The junction differs from germline at one of its ends, possibly a read error. This CDR3 is CASRGPGQALSF. For the CDR3, the DNA is TGTGCCAGCAGGGGCCCGGGACAGGCCCTAAGTTTC. The chain uses TRBV28 and TRBJ2-7; 8 bases map to TRBD1. Germline V gene sequence: CDR1 MDHEN, CDR2 SYDVKM. The CDR3 has 12 amino acids.

The chain joins TRBV4-3 to TRBJ2-5; 7 bases are a match to TRBD2. The CDR3 has 15 amino acids. The V and J ends lost 1 base and 2 bases, in that order; junction bases with no gene match: 4. Germline CDR1 is LGHNA and CDR2 is YSLEER. The CDR3 region has the DNA TGCGCCAGCAGCCAAGGGCTAGCGGCACAAGAGACCCAGTACTTC. Translation: CASSQGLAAQETQYF.